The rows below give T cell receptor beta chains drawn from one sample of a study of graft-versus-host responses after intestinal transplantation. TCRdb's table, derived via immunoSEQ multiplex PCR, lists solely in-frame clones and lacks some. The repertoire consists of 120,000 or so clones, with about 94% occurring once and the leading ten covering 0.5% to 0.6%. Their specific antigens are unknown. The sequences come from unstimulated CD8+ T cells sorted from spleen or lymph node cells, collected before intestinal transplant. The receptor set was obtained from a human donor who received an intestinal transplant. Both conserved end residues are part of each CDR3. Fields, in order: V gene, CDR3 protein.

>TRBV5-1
CASSPGHTYEQYF
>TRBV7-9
CASSDGQEWDQPQHF
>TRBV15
CATSGGQGADTQYF
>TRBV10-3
CAISKGPIVQPQHF
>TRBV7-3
CASSRGSAGNSPLHF
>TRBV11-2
CASSFFELRPRGDGYTF
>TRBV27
CASSEGSNQPQHF
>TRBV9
CASSVVPGEGISTDTQYF
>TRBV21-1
CASSKGAGHDTGELFF
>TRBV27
CASSELGTHNEQFF
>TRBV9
CASSGLGTSGGDEQFF
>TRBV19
CASSRQGMNTEAFF
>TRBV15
CATSRDPGQTAATNEKLFF
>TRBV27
CASSFTASTDTQYF
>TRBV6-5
CASSSRTGSGNTIYF
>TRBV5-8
CASSPRQPYGYTF
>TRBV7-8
CASSLGDGGTSNTEAFF
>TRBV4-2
CASSQATSGSSTDTQYF
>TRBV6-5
CASIRSGGSYNEQFF
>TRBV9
CASSAVQGQKLFF
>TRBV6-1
CASGKVGGRTEAFF
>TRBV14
CASSPQRTALYEKLFF
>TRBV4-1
CASSQVAGAKEEQFF
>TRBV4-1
CASSQEGGHNEQFF
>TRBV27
CASSLMRARGAGELFF
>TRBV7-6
CASSLVASSQFF
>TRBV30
CAWSATGEQFF
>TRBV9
CASSGLASYNEQFF
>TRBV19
CASSWTVNQPQHF
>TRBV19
CASSIVPGRTGELFF
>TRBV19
CASSVQGSPEQYF
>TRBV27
CASTGGTIYNEQFF
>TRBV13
CASSLGDEQFF
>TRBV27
CASSLGTAYEQYF
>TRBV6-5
CASSYSGGGGEQYF
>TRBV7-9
CASSLVLGPSVFF
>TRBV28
CASSLRGRAGEQFF
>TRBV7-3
CASSLLGLAGTRGHNEQFF